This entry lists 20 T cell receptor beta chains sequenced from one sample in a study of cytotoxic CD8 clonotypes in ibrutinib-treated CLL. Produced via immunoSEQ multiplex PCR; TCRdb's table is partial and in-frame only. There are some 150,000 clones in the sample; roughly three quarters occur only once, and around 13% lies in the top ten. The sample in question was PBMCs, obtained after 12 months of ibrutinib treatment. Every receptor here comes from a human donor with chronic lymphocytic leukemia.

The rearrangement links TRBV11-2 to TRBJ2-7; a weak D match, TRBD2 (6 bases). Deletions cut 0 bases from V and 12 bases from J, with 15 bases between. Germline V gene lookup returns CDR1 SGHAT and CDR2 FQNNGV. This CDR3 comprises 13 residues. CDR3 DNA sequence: TGTGCCAGCAGCTTAGATCCCCCGGGGGTTGCGTACTTC. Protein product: CASSLDPPGVAYF.

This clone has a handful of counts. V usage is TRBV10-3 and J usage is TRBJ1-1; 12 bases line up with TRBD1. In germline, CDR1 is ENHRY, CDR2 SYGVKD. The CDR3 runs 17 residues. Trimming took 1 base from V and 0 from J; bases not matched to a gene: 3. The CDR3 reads CAISEWGQGAMNTEAFF. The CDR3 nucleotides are TGTGCCATCAGTGAGTGGGGACAGGGGGCCATGAACACTGAAGCTTTCTTT.

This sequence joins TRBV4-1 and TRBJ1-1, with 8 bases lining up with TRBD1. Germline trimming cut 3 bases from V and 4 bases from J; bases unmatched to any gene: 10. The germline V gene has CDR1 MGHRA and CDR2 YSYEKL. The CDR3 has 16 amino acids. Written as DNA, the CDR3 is TGCGCCAGCAGCCATTCCGGCAGGGGGCGCGGCACTGAAGCTTTCTTT. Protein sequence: CASSHSGRGRGTEAFF.

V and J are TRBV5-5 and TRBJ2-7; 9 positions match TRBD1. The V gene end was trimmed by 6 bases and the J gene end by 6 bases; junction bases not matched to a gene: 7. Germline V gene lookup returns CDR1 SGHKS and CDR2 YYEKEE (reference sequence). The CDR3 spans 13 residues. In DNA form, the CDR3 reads TGTGCCAGCAACACCGGGACAGGGACCGAGCAGTACTTC. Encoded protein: CASNTGTGTEQYF.

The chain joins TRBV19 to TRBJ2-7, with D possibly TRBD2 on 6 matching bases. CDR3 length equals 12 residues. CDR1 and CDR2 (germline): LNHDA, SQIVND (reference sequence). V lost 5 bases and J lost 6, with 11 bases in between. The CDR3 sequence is CASSAGGLEQYF. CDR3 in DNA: TGTGCCAGTAGTGCCGGAGGGCTCGAGCAGTACTTC.

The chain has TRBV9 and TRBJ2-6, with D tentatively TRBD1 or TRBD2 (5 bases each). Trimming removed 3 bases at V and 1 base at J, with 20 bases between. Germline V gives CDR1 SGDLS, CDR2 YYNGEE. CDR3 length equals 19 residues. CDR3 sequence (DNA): TGTGCCAGCAGCGCCTCAAACAGGAGGATCTATTCTGGGGCCAACGTCCTGACTTTC. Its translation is CASSASNRRIYSGANVLTF.

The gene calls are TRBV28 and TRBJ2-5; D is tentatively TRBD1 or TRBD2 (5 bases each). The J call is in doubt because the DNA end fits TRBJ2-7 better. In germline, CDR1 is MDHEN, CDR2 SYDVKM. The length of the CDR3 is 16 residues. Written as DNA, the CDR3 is TGTGCCAGCAGTACCCGTATGTCGGGTGAGGGGTACGAGCAGTACTTC. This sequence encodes CASSTRMSGEGYEQYF.

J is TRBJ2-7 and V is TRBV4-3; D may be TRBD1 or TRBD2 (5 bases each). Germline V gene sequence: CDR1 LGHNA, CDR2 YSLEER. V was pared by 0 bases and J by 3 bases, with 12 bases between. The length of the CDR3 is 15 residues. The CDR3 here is CASSQDRDGFYEQYF. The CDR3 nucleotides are TGCGCCAGCAGCCAAGACCGGGACGGATTCTACGAGCAGTACTTC.

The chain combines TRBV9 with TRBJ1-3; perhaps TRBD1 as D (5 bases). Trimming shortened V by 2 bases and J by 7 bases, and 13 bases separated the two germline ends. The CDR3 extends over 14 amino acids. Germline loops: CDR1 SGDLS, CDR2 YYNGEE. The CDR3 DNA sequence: TGTGCCAGCAGCGTTGGTGGGGGTTTGAACACCATATATTTT. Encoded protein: CASSVGGGLNTIYF.

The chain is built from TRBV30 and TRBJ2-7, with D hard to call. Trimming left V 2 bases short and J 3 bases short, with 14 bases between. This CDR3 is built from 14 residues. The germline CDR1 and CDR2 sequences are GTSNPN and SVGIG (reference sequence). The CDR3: CAWSHPNSIYEQYF. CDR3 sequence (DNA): TGTGCCTGGAGTCACCCTAATTCCATCTACGAGCAGTACTTC.

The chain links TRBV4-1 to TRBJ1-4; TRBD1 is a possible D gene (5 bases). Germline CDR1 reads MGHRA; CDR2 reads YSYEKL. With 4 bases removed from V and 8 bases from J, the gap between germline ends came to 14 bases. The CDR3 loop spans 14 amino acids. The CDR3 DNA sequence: TGCGCCAGCAGCCTTGGGAACAGGCGGGAAAAACTGTTTTTT. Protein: CASSLGNRREKLFF.

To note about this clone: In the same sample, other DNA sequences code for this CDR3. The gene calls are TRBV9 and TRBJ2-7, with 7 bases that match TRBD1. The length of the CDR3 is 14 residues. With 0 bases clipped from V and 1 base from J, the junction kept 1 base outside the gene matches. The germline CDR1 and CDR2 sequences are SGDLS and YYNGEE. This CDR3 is CASSVDRGSYEQYF. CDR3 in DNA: TGTGCCAGCAGCGTAGACAGGGGATCCTACGAGCAGTACTTC.

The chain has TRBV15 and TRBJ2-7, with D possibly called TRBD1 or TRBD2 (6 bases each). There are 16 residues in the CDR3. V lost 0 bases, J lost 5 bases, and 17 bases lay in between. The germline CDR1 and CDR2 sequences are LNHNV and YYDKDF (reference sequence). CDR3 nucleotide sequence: TGTGCCACCAGCAGAGATCTCCGGAGGGGGTTTGACGAGCAGTACTTC. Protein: CATSRDLRRGFDEQYF.

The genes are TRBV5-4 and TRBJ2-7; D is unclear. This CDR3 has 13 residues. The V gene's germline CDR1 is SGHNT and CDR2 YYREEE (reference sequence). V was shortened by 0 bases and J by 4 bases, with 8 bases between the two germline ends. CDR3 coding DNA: TGTGCCAGCAGCTTGGGTTGGTCTTACGAGCAGTACTTC. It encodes CASSLGWSYEQYF.

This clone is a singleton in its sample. CDR3 residues: CASSQTLVYGYTF. CDR3 DNA: TGTGCCAGCAGCCAGACACTCGTTTATGGCTACACCTTC. The chain carries TRBV6-6 and TRBJ1-2, with D uncertain. Germline assignment: CDR1 MNHNY and CDR2 SVGAGI (reference sequence). Between the trimmed V and J ends, which lost 6 bases and 5 bases, there was a span of 13 bases. The CDR3 has 13 amino acids.

The CDR3 loop is CASSGTGLASNLNEQFF. In nucleotides, the CDR3 is TGTGCCAGCAGTGGAACCGGACTAGCGTCAAATCTCAATGAGCAGTTCTTC. The chain employs TRBV25-1 and TRBJ2-1; the match to TRBD2 covers 9 bases. Germline V gene data show CDR1 as MGHDK and CDR2 as SYGVNS. V was pared by 4 bases and J by 6 bases, with 13 bases of the junction left unmatched. This CDR3 comprises 17 residues.

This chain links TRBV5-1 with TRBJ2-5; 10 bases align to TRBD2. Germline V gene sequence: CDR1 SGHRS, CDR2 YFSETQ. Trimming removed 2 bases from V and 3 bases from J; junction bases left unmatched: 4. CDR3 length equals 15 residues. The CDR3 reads CASSLTGTSEETQYF. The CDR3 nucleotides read TGCGCCAGCAGCTTAACCGGGACTAGCGAAGAGACCCAGTACTTC.

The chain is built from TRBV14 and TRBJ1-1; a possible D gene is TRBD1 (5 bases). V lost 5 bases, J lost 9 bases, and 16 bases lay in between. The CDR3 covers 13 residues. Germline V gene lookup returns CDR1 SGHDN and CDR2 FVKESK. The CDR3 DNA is TGTGCCAGCAGCTTAAGAGGGACGACGAAAGCTTTCTTT. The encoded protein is CASSLRGTTKAFF. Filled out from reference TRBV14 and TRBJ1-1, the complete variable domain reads EAGVTQFPSHSVIEKGQTVTLRCDPISGHDNLYWYRRVMGKEIKFLLHFVKESKQDESGMPNNRFLAERTGGTYSTLKVQPAELEDSGVYFCASSLRGTTKAFFGQGTRLTVV.

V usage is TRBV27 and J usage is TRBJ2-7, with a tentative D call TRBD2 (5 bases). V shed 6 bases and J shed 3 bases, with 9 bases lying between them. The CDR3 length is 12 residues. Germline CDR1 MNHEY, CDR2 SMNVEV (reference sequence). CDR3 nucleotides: TGTGCCAGCAGGGACTGGAACTACGAGCAGTACTTC. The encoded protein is CASRDWNYEQYF.

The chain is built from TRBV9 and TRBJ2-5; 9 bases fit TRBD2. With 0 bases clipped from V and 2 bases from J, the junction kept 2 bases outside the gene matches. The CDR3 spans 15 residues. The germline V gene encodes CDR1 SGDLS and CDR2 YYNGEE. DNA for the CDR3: TGTGCCAGCAGCGTAGGACTAGCGGAACAAGAGACCCAGTACTTC. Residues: CASSVGLAEQETQYF. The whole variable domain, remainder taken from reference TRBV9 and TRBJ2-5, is DSGVTQTPKHLITATGQRVTLRCSPRSGDLSVYWYQQSLDQGLQFLIQYYNGEERAKGNILERFSAQQFPDLHSELNLSSLELGDSALYFCASSVGLAEQETQYFGPGTRLLVL.